This T cell receptor (beta chain) is from a study of Graves' ophthalmopathy and Graves' hyperthyroidism. TCR beta CDR3 regions were amplified from RNA transcripts. RT-PCR in the first round used HTBI primers; a second-round multiplex PCR followed. TCRdb itself ran the multiplex PCR reads through MiXCR, one entry per CDR3 protein. The table shows 200,000 to 250,000 distinct CDR3 sequences, with under 30% occurring only once. This clonotype has a count of ten or more. Trimming shortened V by 0 bases and J by 1 base, and 13 bases separated the two germline ends. This CDR3 contains 16 residues. CDR1 SGHRS and CDR2 YFSETQ come from the germline V gene.

The V call is TRBV5-1, the J call TRBJ2-5; the D gene could be TRBD1 or TRBD2 (5 bases each). The sequence was collected from a man aged 45-60 years with Graves' ophthalmopathy. Material for sequencing was peripheral blood. This CDR3 is CASSLVSGLTQETQYF. CDR3 bases: TGCGCCAGCAGCTTGGTCTCGGGGCTCACCCAAGAGACCCAGTACTTC. The variable domain in full, with the rest retrieved from reference TRBV5-1 and TRBJ2-5, is KAGVTQTPRYLIKTRGQQVTLSCSPISGHRSVSWYQQTPGQGLQFLFEYFSETQRNKGNFPGRFSGRQFSNSRSEMNVSTLELGDSALYLCASSLVSGLTQETQYFGPGTRLLVL.